This T cell receptor beta chain was identified during a study of shared clonotypes between healthy human individuals. Researchers ran the assay at a deep level. The method was immunoSEQ multiplex PCR; TCRdb's version includes in-frame clones alone and lacks a portion of them. This sample has a few million clones, with approximately 94% found just once. Looked up from germline, CDR1 is SGDLS and CDR2 is YYNGEE. The V gene end was trimmed by 3 bases and the J gene end by 4 bases; junction bases not matched to a gene: 13. The CDR3 is 17 amino acids. The TCR comes from a man between 18 and 29 years old in good health. What was sequenced was naive CD4+ T cells sorted from blood. Subset noted: CD45RA+ positively selected. The chain couples TRBV9 to TRBJ2-3; 8 bases match TRBD2. This CDR3 is CASSARTSGAKADTQYF. The DNA for the CDR3 is TGTGCCAGCAGCGCGCGTACTAGCGGTGCAAAGGCAGATACGCAGTATTTT.